Listed here are 8 T cell receptor beta chains from one sample, sequenced in a study of blood T cell repertoires in COVID-19. Data came from immunoSEQ multiplex PCR; TCRdb stores just in-frame clones and leaves some out. The sample records about 88,000 clones, 83% being singletons. Source material: peripheral blood. These receptors were taken from a human donor in a cohort sampled during active COVID-19.

V is TRBV2 and J is TRBJ1-5; D call uncertain. This CDR3 has 14 amino acids. CDR1 and CDR2 from the germline V gene are SNHLY and FYNNEI. V was cut by 5 bases and J by 5 bases, with 13 bases left in between. CDR3 sequence (DNA): TGTGCCAGCAGTCCGGGAATGGCCGATCAGCCCCAGCATTTT. Translation gives CASSPGMADQPQHF.

The V gene is TRBV6-5, the J gene TRBJ1-2; D unresolved. Trimming removed 6 bases from V and 8 bases from J, with 19 bases in between. This CDR3 spans 14 amino acids. The germline CDR1 and CDR2 sequences are MNHEY and SVGAGI. CDR3 DNA sequence: TGTGCCAGCAGACAATACGGGAGGACCGGGGGCTACACCTTC. It encodes CASRQYGRTGGYTF.

This sequence joins TRBV5-1 and TRBJ1-4; unclear D gene. The CDR3 runs 15 residues. Looked up from germline, CDR1 is SGHRS and CDR2 is YFSETQ. With 0 bases removed from V and 1 base from J, the gap between germline ends came to 7 bases. Here the CDR3 DNA reads TGCGCCAGCAGCTTGGGGGCAGGAACTAATGAAAAACTGTTTTTT. It encodes CASSLGAGTNEKLFF.

The chain uses TRBV6-2 or TRBV6-3 and TRBJ1-5, with 7 bases identical to TRBD1. With 4 bases clipped from V and 2 bases from J, the junction kept 8 bases outside the gene matches. CDR3 length: 16 amino acids. The germline CDR1 and CDR2 sequences are MNHEY and SVGEGT. This chain's CDR3 is CASSLSGTAGNQPQHF. The CDR3 nucleotides are TGTGCCAGCAGTTTATCCGGGACAGCGGGCAATCAGCCCCAGCATTTT.

The gene calls are TRBV5-1 and TRBJ2-5; TRBD1 agrees at 8 bases. The length of the CDR3 is 16 residues. Germline CDR1 reads SGHRS; CDR2 reads YFSETQ. The trim removed 4 bases at V and 1 base at J, leaving 9 bases unmatched. The CDR3 is CASSPLGQAFQETQYF. CDR3 DNA: TGCGCCAGCAGCCCCCTGGGACAGGCATTCCAAGAGACCCAGTACTTC. Combining the CDR3 with reference TRBV5-1 and TRBJ2-5 gives the whole variable domain KAGVTQTPRYLIKTRGQQVTLSCSPISGHRSVSWYQQTPGQGLQFLFEYFSETQRNKGNFPGRFSGRQFSNSRSEMNVSTLELGDSALYLCASSPLGQAFQETQYFGPGTRLLVL.

This chain links TRBV20-1 with TRBJ2-3; D gene unclear. CDR3 length: 11 amino acids. From germline, CDR1 is DFQATT and CDR2 SNEGSKA (reference sequence). V was trimmed by 6 bases and J by 4 bases, leaving 8 bases between them. CDR3 residues: CSAPLADTQYF. The CDR3 nucleotides read TGCAGTGCCCCCTTAGCAGATACGCAGTATTTT.

The chain carries TRBV9 and TRBJ2-1, with 12 nucleotides matching TRBD2. This CDR3 is 18 amino acids long. Germline values: CDR1 SGDLS, CDR2 YYNGEE. V lost 1 base to trimming and J lost 4 bases; unmatched junction nucleotides: 9. Written as DNA, the CDR3 is TGTGCCAGCAGCGTATCCCCAGCCGGGACTAGCGGGTACAATGAGCAGTTCTTC. It is translated as CASSVSPAGTSGYNEQFF.

This rearrangement joins TRBV28 to TRBJ2-7; possible D gene TRBD2, 6 bases. The germline V gene encodes CDR1 MDHEN and CDR2 SYDVKM. The V gene lost 7 bases and the J gene lost 3 bases, with 25 bases spanning the gap. There are 17 residues in the CDR3. CDR3 nucleotide sequence: TGTGCCAGCACCCCAGGTAGCGGAGTAGGGAGTGACTACGAGCAGTACTTC. Its protein product is CASTPGSGVGSDYEQYF.